The clone carrying this T cell receptor (beta chain) has just a few counts. TCRdb passed the 5' RACE reads through MiXCR, listing each CDR3 protein once. The table shows 450,000 to 650,000 distinct CDR3 sequences, with roughly 9.9% occurring only once. The data were obtained in a study of identical twins. Separately, the same data were catalogued under a study of yellow fever vaccine responses in identical twins.

Sequenced material: PBMCs. The sequence was collected from a woman under 30 in good health.

DNA for the CDR3: TGTGCCAGCAGCTTAGTGACCACAACCGGCACCGGGGAGCTGTTTTTT. It encodes CASSLVTTTGTGELFF. This sequence joins TRBV7-6 and TRBJ2-2; the D is unclear. Trimming pared 1 base from V and 4 bases from J, leaving 13 bases between. CDR3 size: 16 residues. Germline-derived CDR1 and CDR2 are SGHVS and FNYEAQ.